One and the same sample provided the 5 T cell receptor beta chains below, sequenced in a study of blood T cell repertoires in COVID-19. TCRdb keeps only in-frame clones here, not all; method: immunoSEQ multiplex PCR. The sample shows around 320,000 clones, roughly 91% of them seen only once. Specimen: peripheral blood. These receptors were collected from a woman between 25 and 40 years old with COVID-19, enrolled during active disease.

The V gene is TRBV7-9, the J gene TRBJ1-1; D might be TRBD1 (5 bases). V lost 4 bases to trimming and J lost 11 bases, with 14 bases between them. There are 12 residues in the CDR3. The germline gives CDR1 SEHNR, CDR2 FQNEAQ (reference sequence). The CDR3 loop is CASSSVGEWAFF. For the CDR3, the DNA is TGTGCCAGCAGCTCTGTAGGGGAATGGGCTTTCTTT.

The chain carries TRBV10-3 and TRBJ1-2; 7 bases are a match to TRBD1. This CDR3 region has 13 residues. Germline V lookup: CDR1 ENHRY, CDR2 SYGVKD. The ends lost 6 bases at V and 2 bases at J; junction bases unmatched: 3. CDR3 bases: TGTGCCATCAGGAGGGACAGAAACTATGGCTACACCTTC. Translation gives CAIRRDRNYGYTF.

The chain is built from TRBV4-1 and TRBJ1-1; a weak D match, TRBD1 (6 bases). The V end lost 3 bases, the J end lost 4 bases, and 21 bases lay between the germline ends. CDR3 length: 17 amino acids. Germline V gene lookup returns CDR1 MGHRA and CDR2 YSYEKL. The CDR3 sequence: CASSHFTEQGYGTEAFF. Here the CDR3 DNA reads TGCGCCAGCAGCCACTTTACGGAACAGGGATATGGCACTGAAGCTTTCTTT.

This chain connects TRBV6-5 to TRBJ1-2; no definite D call. The germline V gene has CDR1 MNHEY and CDR2 SVGAGI. This CDR3 is built from 11 residues. V lost 8 bases, J lost 5 bases, and 9 bases lay in between. The CDR3 nucleotides are TGTGCCAGCCTGTCGGGGTATGGCTACACCTTC. Its protein is CASLSGYGYTF.

The chain joins TRBV21-1 to TRBJ1-2. TRBV21-1 is shown as a pseudogene. This CDR3 region has 13 residues. This chain's CDR3 is CASSKVEGGGYTF. In DNA, the CDR3 is TGTGCCAGCAGCAAAGTGGAAGGAGGCGGCTACACCTTC.